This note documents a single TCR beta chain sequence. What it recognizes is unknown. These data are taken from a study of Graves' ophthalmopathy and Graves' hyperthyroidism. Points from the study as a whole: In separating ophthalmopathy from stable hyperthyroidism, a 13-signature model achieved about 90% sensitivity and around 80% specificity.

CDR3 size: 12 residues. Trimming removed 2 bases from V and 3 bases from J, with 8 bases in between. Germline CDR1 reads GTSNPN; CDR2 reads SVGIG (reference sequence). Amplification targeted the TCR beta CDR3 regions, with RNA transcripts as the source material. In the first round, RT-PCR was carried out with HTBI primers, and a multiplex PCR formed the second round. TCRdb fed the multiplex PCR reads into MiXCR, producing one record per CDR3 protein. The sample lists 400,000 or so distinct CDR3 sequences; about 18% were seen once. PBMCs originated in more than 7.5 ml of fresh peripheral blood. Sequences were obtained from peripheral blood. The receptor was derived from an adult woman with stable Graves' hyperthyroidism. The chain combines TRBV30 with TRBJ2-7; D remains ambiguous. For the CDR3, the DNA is TGTGCCTGGAGTAGGCTTTACTACGAGCAGTACTTC. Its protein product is CAWSRLYYEQYF.